This T cell receptor beta chain was sequenced during a study of T cells after yellow fever vaccination. Study findings and constraints: Secondary responses were weaker yet peaked faster, day 5 versus 15. Clonotypes found in both CD4 and CD8 compartments made up a small share. From the bulk population, abundant clonotypes could contaminate and appear within FACS-sorted repertoires.

This clonotype was observed a few times. Its antigen remains unidentified. Trimming removed 2 bases from V and 4 bases from J, with 14 bases in between. The CDR3 totals 15 residues. The V gene's germline CDR1 is MNHEY and CDR2 SVGEGT. Generation of TCR cDNA used 5'RACE template switching (which added a universal primer site and UMIs). TCRdb processed the 5' RACE reads anew with MiXCR; each CDR3 protein has one entry. The sample has hundreds of thousands of distinct CDR3 sequences, roughly 17% seen once. This rearrangement joins TRBV6-2 or TRBV6-3 to TRBJ1-1; no definite D call. This TCR was recovered from a young man who received the YFV17D yellow fever vaccine. The specimen comprised PBMCs, sampled less than 6 days after the first yellow fever vaccination. The CDR3 bases are TGTGCCAGCAGTTACGTCACCTTGAAGGGCACTGAAGCTTTCTTT. Translated: CASSYVTLKGTEAFF.